Included here is one T cell receptor beta chain sequence, with context. The entry originates in a study of blood T cell repertoires in COVID-19. TCRdb keeps only in-frame clones here, not all; method: immunoSEQ multiplex PCR. The sample consists of approximately 110,000 clones, roughly nine tenths of them appearing once. Germline lookup yields CDR1 MNHEY and CDR2 SMNVEV (reference sequence). The CDR3 contains 12 residues. Trimming took 5 bases from V and 8 from J, leaving 9 bases between them. Sequences were obtained from peripheral blood. The sequence came from a woman aged 80 or over with acute or convalescent COVID-19. The genes are TRBV27 and TRBJ2-2; unclear D gene. The CDR3 coding sequence is TGTGCCAGCAGTCGGGTATTTGGGGAGCTGTTTTTT. Translated: CASSRVFGELFF.